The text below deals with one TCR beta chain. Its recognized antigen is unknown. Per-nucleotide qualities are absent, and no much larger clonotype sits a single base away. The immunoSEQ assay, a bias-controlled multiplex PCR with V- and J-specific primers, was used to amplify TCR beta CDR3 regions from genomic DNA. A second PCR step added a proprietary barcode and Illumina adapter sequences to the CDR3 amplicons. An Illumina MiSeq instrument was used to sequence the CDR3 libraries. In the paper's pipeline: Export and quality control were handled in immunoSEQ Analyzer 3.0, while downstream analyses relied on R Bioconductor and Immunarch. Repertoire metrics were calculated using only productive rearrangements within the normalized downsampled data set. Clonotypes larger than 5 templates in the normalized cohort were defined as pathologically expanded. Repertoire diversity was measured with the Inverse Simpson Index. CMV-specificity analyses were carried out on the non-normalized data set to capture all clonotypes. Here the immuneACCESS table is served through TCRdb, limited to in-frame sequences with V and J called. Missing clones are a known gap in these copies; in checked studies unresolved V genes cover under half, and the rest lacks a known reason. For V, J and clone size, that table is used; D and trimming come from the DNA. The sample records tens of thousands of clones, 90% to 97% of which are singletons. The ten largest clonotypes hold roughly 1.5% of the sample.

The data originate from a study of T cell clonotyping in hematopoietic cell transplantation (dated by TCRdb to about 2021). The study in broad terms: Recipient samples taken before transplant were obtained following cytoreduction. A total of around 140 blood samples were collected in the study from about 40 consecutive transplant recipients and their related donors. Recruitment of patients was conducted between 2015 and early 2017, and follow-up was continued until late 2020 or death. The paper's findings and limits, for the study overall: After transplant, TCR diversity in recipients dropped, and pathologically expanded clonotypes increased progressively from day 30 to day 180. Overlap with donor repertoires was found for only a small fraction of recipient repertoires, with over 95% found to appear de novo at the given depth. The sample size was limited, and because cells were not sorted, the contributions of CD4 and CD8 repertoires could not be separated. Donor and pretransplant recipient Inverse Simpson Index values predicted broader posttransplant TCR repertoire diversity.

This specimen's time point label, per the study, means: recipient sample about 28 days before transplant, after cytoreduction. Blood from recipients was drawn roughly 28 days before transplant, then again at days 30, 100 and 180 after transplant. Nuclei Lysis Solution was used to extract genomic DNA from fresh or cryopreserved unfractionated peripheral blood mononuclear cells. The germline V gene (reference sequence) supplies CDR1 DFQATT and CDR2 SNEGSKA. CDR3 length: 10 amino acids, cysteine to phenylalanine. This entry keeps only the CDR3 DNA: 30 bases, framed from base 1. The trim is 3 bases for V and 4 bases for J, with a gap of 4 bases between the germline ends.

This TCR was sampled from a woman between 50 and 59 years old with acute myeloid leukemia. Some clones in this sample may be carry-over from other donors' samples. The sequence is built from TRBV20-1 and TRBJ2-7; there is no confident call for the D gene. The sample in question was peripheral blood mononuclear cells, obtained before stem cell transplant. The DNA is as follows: TGCAGTGCTAGCGTATACGAGCAGTACTTC. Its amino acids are CSASVYEQYF.